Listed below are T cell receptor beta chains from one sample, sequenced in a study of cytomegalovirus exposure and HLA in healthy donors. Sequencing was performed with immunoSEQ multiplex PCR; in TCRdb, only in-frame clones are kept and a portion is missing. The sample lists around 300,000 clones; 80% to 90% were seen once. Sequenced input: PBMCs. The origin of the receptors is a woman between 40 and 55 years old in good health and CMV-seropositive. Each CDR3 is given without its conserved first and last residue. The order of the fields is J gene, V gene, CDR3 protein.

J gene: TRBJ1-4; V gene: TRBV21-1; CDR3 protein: ASSKDQGSATNEKLF
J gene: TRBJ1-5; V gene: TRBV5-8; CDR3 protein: ASSLAGLRGNQPQH
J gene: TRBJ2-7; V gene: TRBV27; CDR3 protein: ASRRTGYNEQY
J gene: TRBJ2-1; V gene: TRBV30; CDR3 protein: AWSPGGSSGEQF
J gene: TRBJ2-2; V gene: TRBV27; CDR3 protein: ASSSLGGAHTGELF
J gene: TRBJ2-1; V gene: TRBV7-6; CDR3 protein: ASSSATGVLKPNNEQF
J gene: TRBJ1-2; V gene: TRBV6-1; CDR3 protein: ASSDNQGLGGYT
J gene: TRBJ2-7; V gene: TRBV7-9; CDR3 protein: ASSLVVRGHYEQY
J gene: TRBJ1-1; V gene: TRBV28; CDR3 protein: ASTSTGENTEAF
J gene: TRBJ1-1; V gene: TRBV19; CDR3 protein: ASSVLRGNTEAF
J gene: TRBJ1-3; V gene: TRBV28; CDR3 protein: ASSLEGTGNSGNTIY
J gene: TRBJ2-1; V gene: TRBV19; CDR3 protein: ASSILAGANNEQF
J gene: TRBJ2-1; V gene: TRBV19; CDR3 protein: ASSIEGSYFSSYNEQF
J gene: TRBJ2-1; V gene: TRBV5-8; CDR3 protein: ASSQGTSGINEQF
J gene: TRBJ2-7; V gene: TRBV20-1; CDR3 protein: SAPDRDEQY
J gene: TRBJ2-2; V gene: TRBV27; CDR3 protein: ASSSTKSNTGELF
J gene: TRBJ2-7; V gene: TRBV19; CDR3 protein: ASSRGSDGQGGKQY
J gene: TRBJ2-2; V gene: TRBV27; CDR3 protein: ASSKPGQGGGELF
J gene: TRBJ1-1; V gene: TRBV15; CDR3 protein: ATSRDPTGGGEAF
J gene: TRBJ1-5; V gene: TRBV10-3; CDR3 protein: AISEGGQYSNQPQH
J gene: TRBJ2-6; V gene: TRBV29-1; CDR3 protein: SVEAQGANVLT
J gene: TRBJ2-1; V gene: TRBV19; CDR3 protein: ASSRGTSGNNEQF
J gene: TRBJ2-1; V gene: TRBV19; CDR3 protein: ASSISGYNEQF
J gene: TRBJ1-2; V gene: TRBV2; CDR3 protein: ASSRDRSNYGYT
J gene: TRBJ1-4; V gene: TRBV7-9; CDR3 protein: ASSSGGGATNEKLF
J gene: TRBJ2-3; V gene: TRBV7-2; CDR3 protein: ASINRGLPSTDTQY
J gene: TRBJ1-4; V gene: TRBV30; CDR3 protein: AWSVGRRLANEKLF
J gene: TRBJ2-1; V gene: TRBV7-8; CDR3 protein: ASSLELAGGWTYNEQF
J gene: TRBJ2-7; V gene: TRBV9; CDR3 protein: ASSAGPGDPYEQY
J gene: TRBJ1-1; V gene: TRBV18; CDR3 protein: ASSPPQGGNTEAF
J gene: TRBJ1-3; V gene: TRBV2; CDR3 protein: ASSDRHSGNTIY
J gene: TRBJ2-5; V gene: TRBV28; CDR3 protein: ASSHRVGETQY
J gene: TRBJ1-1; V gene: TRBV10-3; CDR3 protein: AISEGQGNTEAF
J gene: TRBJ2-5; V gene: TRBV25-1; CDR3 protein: ASGRQQETQY
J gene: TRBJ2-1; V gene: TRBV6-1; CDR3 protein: ASSFPRTTHNEQF
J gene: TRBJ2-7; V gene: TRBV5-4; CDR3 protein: ASTLSSEGLGEQY
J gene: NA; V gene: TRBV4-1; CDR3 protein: ASSQDQRTGEQY
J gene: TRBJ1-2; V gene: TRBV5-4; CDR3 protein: ASSIRTRQGIGGYT
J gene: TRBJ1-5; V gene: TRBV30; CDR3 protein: AWSSGYSNQPQH
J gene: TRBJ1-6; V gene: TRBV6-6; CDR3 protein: ASSYPGTAGSPLH
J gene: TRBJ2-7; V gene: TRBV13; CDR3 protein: ASSPEGQGYEQY
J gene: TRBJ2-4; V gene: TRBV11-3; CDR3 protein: ASSFGLAGENIQY
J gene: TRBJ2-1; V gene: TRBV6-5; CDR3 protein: ASSYSEGLPYNEQF
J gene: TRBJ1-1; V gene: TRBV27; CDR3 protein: ASSLISNTEAF
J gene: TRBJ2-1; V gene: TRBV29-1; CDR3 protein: SAGASGHNEQF
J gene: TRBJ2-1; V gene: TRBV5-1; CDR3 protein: ARPSTSSYNEQF
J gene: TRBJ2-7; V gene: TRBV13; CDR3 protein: ASSPTRGTEEQY
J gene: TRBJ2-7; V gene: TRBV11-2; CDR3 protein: ASSPWLAGGLRNYEQY
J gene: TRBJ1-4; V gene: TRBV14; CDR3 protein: ASSQLGAGVLEKLF
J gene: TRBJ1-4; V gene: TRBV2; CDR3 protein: ASRGGGWSFEKLF
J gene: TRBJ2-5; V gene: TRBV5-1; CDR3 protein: ASSPSGSSLETQY
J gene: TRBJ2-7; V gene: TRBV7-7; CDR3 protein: ASSLGEAGEGYEQY
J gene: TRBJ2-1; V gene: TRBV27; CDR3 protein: ASSSPSAGITYNEQF
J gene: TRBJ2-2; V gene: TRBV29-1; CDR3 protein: SAGQGVPGELF
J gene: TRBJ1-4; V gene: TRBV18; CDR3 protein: ASFRDSSNEKLF
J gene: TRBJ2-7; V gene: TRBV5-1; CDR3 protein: ASSGGLAGPYEQY
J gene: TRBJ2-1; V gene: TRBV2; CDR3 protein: ASSEGGLKF
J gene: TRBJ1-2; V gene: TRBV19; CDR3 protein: ASLDSYGYT